This T cell receptor beta chain was captured in a study of memory CD4+ T cells and cytomegalovirus serostatus. Study conclusions and caveats: Of under 200 reported CMV TCRbeta sequences, some 67 were found in memory CD4+ repertoires.

Source study methods: After removing out-of-frame reads, around 2,100,000 distinct TCRbeta sequences remained. The method was immunoSEQ multiplex PCR; TCRdb's version includes in-frame clones alone and lacks a portion of them. V and J calls and clone size are those listed in that table; D and trimming were worked out from the DNA. This table has under 65,000 clones, 78% appearing once. CDR1 SGHDN and CDR2 FVKESK come from the germline V gene. Trimming removed 3 bases at V and 12 bases at J, with 10 bases between. The CDR3 consists of 11 residues. In this sample, this clone turned up a few times. Its antigen is not identified. The sort gate was single viable CD3+CD4+CD8-CD45RO+ cells for memory CD4+ T cells. CMV serostatus came from serum IgG against pp150, pp28, p38, p52. After thawing, CD4+ T cells were positively selected.

Sequenced material: memory CD4+ T cells from blood. This TCR came from an adult in good health and CMV-seronegative. The chain has TRBV14 and TRBJ2-3; D not resolved. DNA of the CDR3: TGTGCCAGCAGCCAGTTAGGGCGCCAGTATTTT. Encoded protein: CASSQLGRQYF.